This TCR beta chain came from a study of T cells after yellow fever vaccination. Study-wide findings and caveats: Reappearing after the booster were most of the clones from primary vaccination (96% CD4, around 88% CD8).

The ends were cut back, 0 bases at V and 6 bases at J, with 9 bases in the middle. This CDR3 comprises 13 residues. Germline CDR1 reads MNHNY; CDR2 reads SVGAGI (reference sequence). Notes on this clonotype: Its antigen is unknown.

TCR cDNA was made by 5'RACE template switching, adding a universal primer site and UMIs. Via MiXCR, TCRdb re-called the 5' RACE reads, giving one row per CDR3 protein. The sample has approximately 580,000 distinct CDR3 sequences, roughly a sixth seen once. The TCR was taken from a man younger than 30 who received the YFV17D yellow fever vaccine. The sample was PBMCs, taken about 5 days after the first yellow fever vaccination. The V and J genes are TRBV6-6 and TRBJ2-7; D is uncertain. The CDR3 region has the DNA TGTGCCAGCAGTTACTCGCTGAGGAGCGAGCAGTACTTC. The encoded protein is CASSYSLRSEQYF.